These 8 T cell receptor beta chains were sequenced from one sample in a study of Graves' ophthalmopathy and Graves' hyperthyroidism. Investigators amplified TCR beta CDR3 regions from RNA transcripts. HTBI primers primed a first-round RT-PCR, and a second-round multiplex PCR followed. TCRdb processed the multiplex PCR reads anew with MiXCR; each CDR3 protein has one entry. This sample yields roughly 1.1 million distinct CDR3 sequences, of which roughly 35% are seen a single time; around 10% belongs to the top ten. Input material: peripheral blood or thyroid tissue (not recorded which). These receptor sequences come from an adult man with Graves' hyperthyroidism.

V and J are TRBV3-1 and TRBJ2-7; D remains unclear. The germline V gene encodes CDR1 LGHDT and CDR2 YNNKEL (reference sequence). The ends were cut back, 2 bases at V and 4 bases at J, with 15 bases in the middle. The CDR3 is 15 amino acids. In nucleotides, the CDR3 is TGTGCCAGCAGCCAAACCGGGCCGACACATTACGAGCAGTACTTC. It yields the protein CASSQTGPTHYEQYF.

This clonotype was found a few times. V usage is TRBV28 and J usage is TRBJ2-7; 8 nucleotides match TRBD1. Germline V lookup: CDR1 MDHEN, CDR2 SYDVKM. This CDR3 contains 15 residues. The V and J ends lost 6 bases and 2 bases, in that order; junction bases with no gene match: 9. In DNA, the CDR3 is TGTGCCAGCAGCTGGGGGCAGGGGGCTACCTACGAGCAGTACTTC. The encoded protein is CASSWGQGATYEQYF.

This clonotype was seen at least ten times. The CDR3 loop is CASSPEDSDEQYF. Written as DNA, the CDR3 is TGTGCCAGCAGCCCGGAGGATAGCGACGAGCAGTACTTC. V gene TRBV12-3 or TRBV12-4 combines with J gene TRBJ2-7; weak D call: TRBD2 (5 bases). The CDR3 is made up of 13 amino acids. V lost 6 bases and J lost 5, with 14 bases in between.

This clonotype has a handful of counts. The J gene is TRBJ1-2, the V gene TRBV7-9; 7 bases align to TRBD1. Germline-derived CDR1 and CDR2 are SEHNR and FQNEAQ (reference sequence). This CDR3 is built from 15 residues. After removal of 3 bases from V and 4 bases from J, the junction contained 8 bases not matched to a gene. This chain's CDR3 is CASSFKGATFYGYTF. CDR3 sequence (DNA): TGTGCCAGCAGCTTTAAGGGGGCGACTTTCTATGGCTACACCTTC.

The chain couples TRBV7-8 to TRBJ2-2, with D tentatively TRBD1 (6 bases). Germline CDR1 reads SGHVS; CDR2 reads FQNEAQ. V was shortened by 7 bases and J by 2 bases, with 11 bases between the two germline ends. This CDR3 has 14 amino acids. CDR3 bases: TGTGCCAGCACCCGGGACATAAACACCGGGGAGCTGTTTTTT. Encoded protein: CASTRDINTGELFF.

V is TRBV20-1 and J is TRBJ1-1; D gene unclear. With 0 bases removed from V and 3 bases from J, the gap between germline ends came to 8 bases. The CDR3 sequence is 13 residues long. In germline, CDR1 is DFQATT, CDR2 SNEGSKA (reference sequence). CDR3 in DNA: TGCAGTGCTAGAGAGGCGGACGACACTGAAGCTTTCTTT. Protein sequence: CSAREADDTEAFF.

This clonotype occurred many times. V is TRBV25-1 and J is TRBJ1-1; no clear D. This CDR3 comprises 14 residues. The V gene's germline CDR1 is MGHDK and CDR2 SYGVNS. V lost 2 bases, J lost 4 bases, and 11 bases lay in between. CDR3 nucleotides: TGTGCCAGCAGTGAAATAGGGTTATCCACTGAAGCTTTCTTT. It translates to CASSEIGLSTEAFF.

This clonotype was counted a single time. V and J are TRBV4-1 and TRBJ2-2; D assignment may be TRBD1 or TRBD2 (6 bases each). Per the germline V gene, CDR1 is MGHRA and CDR2 is YSYEKL. Deletions cut 6 bases from V and 0 bases from J, with 14 bases between. The CDR3 length is 16 residues. CDR3 nucleotides: TGCGCCAGCAGTACAAGGGGGGTCCCGAACACCGGGGAGCTGTTTTTT. Its translation: CASSTRGVPNTGELFF.